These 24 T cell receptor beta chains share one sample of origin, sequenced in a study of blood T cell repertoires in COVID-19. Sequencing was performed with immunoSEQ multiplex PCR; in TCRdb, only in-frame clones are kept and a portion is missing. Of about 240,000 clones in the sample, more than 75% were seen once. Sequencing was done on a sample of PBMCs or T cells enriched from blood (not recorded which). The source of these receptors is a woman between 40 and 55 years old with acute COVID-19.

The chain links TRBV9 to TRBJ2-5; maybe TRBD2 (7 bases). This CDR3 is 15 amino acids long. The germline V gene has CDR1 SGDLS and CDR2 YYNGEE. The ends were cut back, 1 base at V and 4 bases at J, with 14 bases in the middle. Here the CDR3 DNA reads TGTGCCAGCAGCGTAAGCTCGGGGGGCACAGAGACCCAGTACTTC. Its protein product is CASSVSSGGTETQYF.

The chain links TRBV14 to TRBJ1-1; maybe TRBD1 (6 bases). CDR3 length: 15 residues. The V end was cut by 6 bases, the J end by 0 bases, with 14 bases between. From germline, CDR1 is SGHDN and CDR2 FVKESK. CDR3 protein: CASSGPGTLNTEAFF. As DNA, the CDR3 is TGTGCCAGCAGTGGTCCCGGGACACTGAACACTGAAGCTTTCTTT. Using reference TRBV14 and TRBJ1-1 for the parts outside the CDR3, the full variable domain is EAGVTQFPSHSVIEKGQTVTLRCDPISGHDNLYWYRRVMGKEIKFLLHFVKESKQDESGMPNNRFLAERTGGTYSTLKVQPAELEDSGVYFCASSGPGTLNTEAFFGQGTRLTVV.

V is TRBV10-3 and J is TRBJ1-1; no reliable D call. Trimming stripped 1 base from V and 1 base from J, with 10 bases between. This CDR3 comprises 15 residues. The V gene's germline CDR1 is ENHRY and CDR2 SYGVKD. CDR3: CAISELRGKNTEAFF. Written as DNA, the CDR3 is TGTGCCATCAGTGAGTTGCGGGGAAAGAACACTGAAGCTTTCTTT.

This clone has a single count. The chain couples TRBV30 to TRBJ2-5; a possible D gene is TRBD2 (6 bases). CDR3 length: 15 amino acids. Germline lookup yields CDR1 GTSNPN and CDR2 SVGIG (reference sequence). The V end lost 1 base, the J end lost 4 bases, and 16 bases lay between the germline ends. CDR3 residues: CAWSAGHGGRETQYF. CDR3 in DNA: TGTGCCTGGAGTGCTGGGCACGGGGGACGAGAGACCCAGTACTTC.

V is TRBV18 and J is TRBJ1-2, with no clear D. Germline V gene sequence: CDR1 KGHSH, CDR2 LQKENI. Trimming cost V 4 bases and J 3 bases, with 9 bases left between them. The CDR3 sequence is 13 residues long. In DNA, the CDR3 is TGTGCCAGCTCACTCAGGCTGGACTATGGCTACACCTTC. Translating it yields CASSLRLDYGYTF.

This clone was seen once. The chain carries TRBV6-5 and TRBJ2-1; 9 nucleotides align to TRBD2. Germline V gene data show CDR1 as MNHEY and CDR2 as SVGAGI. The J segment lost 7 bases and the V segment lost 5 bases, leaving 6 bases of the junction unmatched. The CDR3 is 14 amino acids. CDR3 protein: CASSRPGLANEQFF. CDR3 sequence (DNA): TGTGCCAGCAGTCGTCCGGGACTAGCAAATGAGCAGTTCTTC.

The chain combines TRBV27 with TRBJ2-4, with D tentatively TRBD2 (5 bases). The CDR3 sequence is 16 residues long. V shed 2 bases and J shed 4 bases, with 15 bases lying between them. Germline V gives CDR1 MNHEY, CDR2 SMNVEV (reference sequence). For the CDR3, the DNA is TGTGCCAGCAGTTTACGACCCCTAGGAGGAAAAAACATTCAGTACTTC. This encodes CASSLRPLGGKNIQYF.

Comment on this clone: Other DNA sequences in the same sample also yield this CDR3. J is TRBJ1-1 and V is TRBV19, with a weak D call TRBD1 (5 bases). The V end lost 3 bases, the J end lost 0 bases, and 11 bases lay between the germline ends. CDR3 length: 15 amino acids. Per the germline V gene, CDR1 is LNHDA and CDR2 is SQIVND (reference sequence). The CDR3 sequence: CASSIGAGLNTEAFF. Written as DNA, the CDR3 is TGTGCCAGTAGTATCGGCGCAGGGTTGAACACTGAAGCTTTCTTT.

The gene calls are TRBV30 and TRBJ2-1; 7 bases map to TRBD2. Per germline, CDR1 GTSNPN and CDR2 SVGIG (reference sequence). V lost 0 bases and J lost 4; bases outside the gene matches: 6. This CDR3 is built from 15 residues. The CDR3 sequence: CAWSVMAGLYNEQFF. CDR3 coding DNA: TGTGCCTGGAGTGTAATGGCGGGACTATACAATGAGCAGTTCTTC.

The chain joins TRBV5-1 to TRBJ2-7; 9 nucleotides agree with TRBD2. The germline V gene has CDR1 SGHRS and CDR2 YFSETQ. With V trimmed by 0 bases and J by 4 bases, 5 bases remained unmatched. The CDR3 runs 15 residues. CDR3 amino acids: CASSLDTSGQYEQYF. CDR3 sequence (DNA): TGCGCCAGCAGCTTGGATACTAGCGGGCAGTACGAGCAGTACTTC.

This chain's CDR3 is CAWSDPRLIEQFF. CDR3 sequence (DNA): TGTGCCTGGAGTGACCCGAGACTGATTGAGCAGTTCTTC. The V gene is TRBV30, the J gene TRBJ2-1; D remains ambiguous. The CDR3 consists of 13 residues. Deletions cut 1 base from V and 9 bases from J, with 13 bases between. Looked up from germline, CDR1 is GTSNPN and CDR2 is SVGIG (reference sequence).

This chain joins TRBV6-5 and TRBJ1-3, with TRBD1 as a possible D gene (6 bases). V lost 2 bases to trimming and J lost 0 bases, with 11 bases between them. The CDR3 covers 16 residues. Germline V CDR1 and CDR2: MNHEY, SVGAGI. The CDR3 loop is CASSYERTASGNTIYF. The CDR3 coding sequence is TGTGCCAGCAGTTACGAGAGGACAGCCTCTGGAAACACCATATATTTT.

The DNA for the CDR3 is TGTGCCAGCTCACCACCCGGGACAGGGATACCGTACGAGCAGTACTTC. It translates to CASSPPGTGIPYEQYF. The chain links TRBV18 to TRBJ2-7; 9 bases fit TRBD1. V trimming: 0 bases; J trimming: 4 bases; junction bases outside the gene matches: 7. The length of the CDR3 is 16 residues. Germline lookup yields CDR1 KGHSH and CDR2 LQKENI.

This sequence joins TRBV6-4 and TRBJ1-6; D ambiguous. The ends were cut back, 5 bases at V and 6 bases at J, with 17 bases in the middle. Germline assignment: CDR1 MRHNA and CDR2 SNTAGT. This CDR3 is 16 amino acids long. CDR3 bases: TGTGCCAGCAGTTCTCAGCCATTCCCGGGTAATTCACCCCTCCACTTT. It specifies CASSSQPFPGNSPLHF.

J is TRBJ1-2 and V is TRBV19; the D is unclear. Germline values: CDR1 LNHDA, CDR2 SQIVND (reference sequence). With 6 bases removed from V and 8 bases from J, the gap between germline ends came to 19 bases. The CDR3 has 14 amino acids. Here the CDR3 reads CASSFKASTNGYTF. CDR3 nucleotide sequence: TGTGCCAGTAGCTTCAAGGCCAGCACTAACGGCTACACCTTC.

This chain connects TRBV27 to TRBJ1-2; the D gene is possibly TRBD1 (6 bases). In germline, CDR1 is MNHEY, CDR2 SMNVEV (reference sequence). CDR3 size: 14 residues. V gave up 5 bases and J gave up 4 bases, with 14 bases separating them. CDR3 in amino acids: CASSVLGAGYGYTF. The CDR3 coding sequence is TGTGCCAGCAGTGTCCTGGGGGCTGGCTATGGCTACACCTTC.

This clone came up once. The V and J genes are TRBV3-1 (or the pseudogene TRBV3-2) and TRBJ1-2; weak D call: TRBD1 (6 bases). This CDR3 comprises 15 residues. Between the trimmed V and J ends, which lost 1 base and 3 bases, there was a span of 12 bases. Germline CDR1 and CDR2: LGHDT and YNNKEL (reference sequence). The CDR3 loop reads CASSQGGRGHYGYTF. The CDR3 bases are TGTGCCAGCAGCCAAGGGGGCAGGGGACACTATGGCTACACCTTC.

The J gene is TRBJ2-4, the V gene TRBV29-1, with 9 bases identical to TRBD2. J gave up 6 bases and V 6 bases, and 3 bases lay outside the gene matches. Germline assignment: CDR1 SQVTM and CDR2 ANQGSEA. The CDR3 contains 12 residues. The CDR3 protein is CSVVAGVNIQYF. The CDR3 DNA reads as TGCAGCGTGGTAGCGGGAGTAAACATTCAGTACTTC.

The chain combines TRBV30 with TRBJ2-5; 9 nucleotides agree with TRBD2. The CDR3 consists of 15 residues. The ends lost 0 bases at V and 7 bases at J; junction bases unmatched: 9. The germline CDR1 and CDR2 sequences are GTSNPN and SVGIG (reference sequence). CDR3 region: CAWSVQTSGLGTQYF. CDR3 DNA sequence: TGTGCCTGGAGTGTACAGACTAGCGGATTGGGGACCCAGTACTTC.

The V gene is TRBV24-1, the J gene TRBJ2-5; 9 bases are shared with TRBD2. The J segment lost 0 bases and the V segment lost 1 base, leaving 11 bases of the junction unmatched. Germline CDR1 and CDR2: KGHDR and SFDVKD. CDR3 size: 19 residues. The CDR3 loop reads CATSDFVWLAGFYQETQYF. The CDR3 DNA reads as TGTGCCACCAGTGATTTCGTTTGGCTAGCGGGATTTTACCAAGAGACCCAGTACTTC.

CDR3 coding DNA: TGTGCCAGCAGCTTAGTCCCTCCCGAACAGGGTTCTAATGAAAAACTGTTTTTT. It is translated as CASSLVPPEQGSNEKLFF. The chain links TRBV11-2 to TRBJ1-4, with a possible D match to TRBD1 (6 bases). V was cut by 1 base and J by 3 bases, with 18 bases left in between. The V gene's germline CDR1 is SGHAT and CDR2 FQNNGV. The CDR3 spans 18 residues.

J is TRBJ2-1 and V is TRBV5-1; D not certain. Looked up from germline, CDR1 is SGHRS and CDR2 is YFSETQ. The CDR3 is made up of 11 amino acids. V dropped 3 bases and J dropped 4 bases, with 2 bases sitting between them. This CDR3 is CASSSYNEQFF. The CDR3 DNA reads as TGCGCCAGCAGCTCATACAATGAGCAGTTCTTC.

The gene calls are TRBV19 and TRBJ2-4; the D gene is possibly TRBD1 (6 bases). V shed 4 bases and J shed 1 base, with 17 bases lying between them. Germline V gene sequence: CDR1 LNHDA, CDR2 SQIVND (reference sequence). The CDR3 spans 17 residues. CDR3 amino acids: CASSTHGQWTAKNIQYF. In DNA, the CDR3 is TGTGCCAGTAGTACACACGGACAGTGGACGGCCAAAAACATTCAGTACTTC.

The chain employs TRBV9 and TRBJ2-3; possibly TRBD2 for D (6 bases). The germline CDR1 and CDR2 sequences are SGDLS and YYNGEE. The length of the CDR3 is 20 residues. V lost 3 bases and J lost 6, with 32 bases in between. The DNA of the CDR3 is TGTGCCAGCAGCGAGGGGCGCGGGGACTCCCGAAACCGGAATGTTGATACGCAGTATTTT. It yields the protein CASSEGRGDSRNRNVDTQYF.